This T cell receptor (beta chain) was recorded in a study of OX40 agonist ivuxolimab in advanced cancers. Whole-study context: Of the participants, under 50% had some prior anti-PD-1, anti-PD-L1 or anti-CTLA-4 therapy, which was allowed. Findings and limits, study-wide: In CD8+ T cells, expanded clones were on average more numerous than in CD4+.

The CDR3 runs to 15 residues. The germline V gene encodes CDR1 SGHTS and CDR2 YDEGEE. V lost 2 bases and J 0 bases, leaving 12 bases between the germline ends. Clones were sequenced by immunoSEQ multiplex PCR, and TCRdb holds only the in-frame ones, with some missing. The sample shows under 80,000 clones, 90% of them seen only once. Remarks on this clone: Its antigen remains unknown.

It was autoimmune disease history or systemic immunosuppression that excluded patients. Peripheral blood came from all dose cohorts at three timepoints. This TCR was recovered from an adult with an advanced solid tumor such as melanoma, head and neck, liver or kidney cancer. The chain is built from TRBV5-8 and TRBJ2-7; D remains unclear. The sample consisted of CD4+ or CD8+ T cells sorted from blood, taken in a trial of the OX40 agonist ivuxolimab. This CDR3 reads CASSFRPSSSYEQYF. CDR3 DNA: TGTGCCAGCAGCTTCCGACCCTCAAGCTCCTACGAGCAGTACTTC.